These 17 T cell receptor beta chains came from one sample sequenced in a study of HIV-infected patients and healthy controls. One entry per CDR3 protein results from TCRdb running MiXCR on the 5' RACE reads. The data contain tens of thousands of distinct CDR3 sequences, 19% of them singletons. The sample comprised CD4+ T cells from blood. The receptor source for this set is a human donor in good health.

There are a few counts of this clonotype. The chain combines TRBV5-1 with TRBJ2-1; TRBD2 agrees at 10 bases. This CDR3 is built from 15 residues. Losses at the gene ends were 1 base for V and 7 bases for J; bases not matched to a gene: 5. Germline CDR1 reads SGHRS; CDR2 reads YFSETQ. CDR3 protein: CASSLSLAGANEQFF. DNA of the CDR3: TGCGCCAGCAGCTTGTCCCTAGCGGGGGCGAATGAGCAGTTCTTC.

This clonotype was counted between two and nine times. The V gene is TRBV10-3, the J gene TRBJ1-1; the match to TRBD1 covers 9 bases. The V gene end was trimmed by 4 bases and the J gene end by 1 base; junction bases not matched to a gene: 4. The length of the CDR3 is 15 residues. Germline V gives CDR1 ENHRY, CDR2 SYGVKD. The CDR3 sequence: CAISGRDRANTEAFF. The CDR3 DNA sequence: TGTGCCATCAGTGGCCGGGACAGGGCGAACACTGAAGCTTTCTTT.

This clonotype was found many times. The chain recombines TRBV7-2 with TRBJ2-7; 9 bases align to TRBD2. Per germline, CDR1 SGHTA and CDR2 FQGNSA. V gave up 5 bases and J gave up 5 bases; unmatched junction bases: 10. The CDR3 length is 15 residues. The CDR3 protein is CASSPQSGGLDEQYF. The CDR3, as DNA: TGTGCCAGCAGCCCCCAAAGCGGGGGGCTGGACGAGCAGTACTTC.

The V gene is TRBV6-6, the J gene TRBJ2-2; 13 bases map to TRBD2. After removal of 5 bases from V and 6 bases from J, the junction contained 6 bases not matched to a gene. The CDR3 spans 16 residues. Germline V gene lookup returns CDR1 MNHNY and CDR2 SVGAGI (reference sequence). The CDR3 nucleotides read TGTGCCAGCAGTACCCCGGGACTAGCGGGACCCGGGGAGCTGTTTTTT. It is translated as CASSTPGLAGPGELFF.

This clonotype was seen many times. The rearrangement uses TRBV18 and TRBJ2-1; no firm D call. The length of the CDR3 is 13 residues. Germline loops: CDR1 KGHSH, CDR2 LQKENI. The V end lost 5 bases, the J end lost 9 bases, and 14 bases lay between the germline ends. Written as DNA, the CDR3 is TGTGCCAGCTCATCGTTTGATATGAGTGAGCAGTTCTTC. Translation gives CASSSFDMSEQFF.

This clonotype was seen many times. The gene calls are TRBV20-1 and TRBJ2-5, with 8 bases fitting TRBD1. The germline V gene encodes CDR1 DFQATT and CDR2 SNEGSKA (reference sequence). V lost 0 bases and J lost 5; bases outside the gene matches: 5. The CDR3 has 14 amino acids. The CDR3 reads CSARDRTGSETQYF. The CDR3 DNA follows: TGCAGTGCTAGAGATCGGACAGGGAGTGAGACCCAGTACTTC.

The genes are TRBV3-1 and TRBJ2-1; 7 bases align to TRBD1. Germline trimming cut 2 bases from V and 5 bases from J; bases unmatched to any gene: 3. Germline V gene lookup returns CDR1 LGHDT and CDR2 YNNKEL (reference sequence). The CDR3 is 14 residues long. The CDR3 DNA is TGTGCCAGCAGCCAACGGACAGGACACAATGAGCAGTTCTTC. Translation: CASSQRTGHNEQFF.

This clonotype appeared many times. The chain employs TRBV28 and TRBJ2-7, with 7 positions matching TRBD1. The germline V gene has CDR1 MDHEN and CDR2 SYDVKM. This CDR3 region has 14 residues. Losses at the gene ends were 8 bases for V and 6 bases for J; bases not matched to a gene: 13. CDR3 in amino acids: CASQRQGHVAEQYF. The CDR3 DNA sequence: TGTGCCAGCCAGAGACAGGGTCATGTCGCCGAGCAGTACTTC.

Only a few counts were recorded for this clonotype. V and J are TRBV18 and TRBJ2-7; D possibly corresponds to TRBD2 (6 bases). Germline V gives CDR1 KGHSH, CDR2 LQKENI. V gave up 3 bases and J gave up 2 bases, with 17 bases separating them. The CDR3 extends over 16 amino acids. For the CDR3, the DNA is TGTGCCAGCTCACCGGGAATGGAGGGGCTGACCTACGAGCAGTACTTC. Its translation: CASSPGMEGLTYEQYF.

V usage is TRBV10-3 and J usage is TRBJ1-1; D remains ambiguous. CDR1 is ENHRY, CDR2 SYGVKD, per germline. V was clipped by 2 bases and J by 0 bases, with 10 bases between them. This CDR3 spans 15 amino acids. The CDR3 region has the DNA TGTGCCATCAGTGAGATAGCAGAATTGAACACTGAAGCTTTCTTT. This sequence encodes CAISEIAELNTEAFF.

The sample holds a few counts of this clonotype. The V and J genes are TRBV5-6 and TRBJ2-4; D is ambiguous. Germline V CDR1 and CDR2: SGHDT, YYEEEE. V lost 2 bases, J lost 0 bases, and 6 bases lay in between. The CDR3 consists of 14 residues. The CDR3 protein is CASSFFLAKNIQYF. DNA of the CDR3: TGTGCCAGCAGCTTTTTCCTAGCCAAAAACATTCAGTACTTC.

This clonotype has a count of ten or more. The J gene is TRBJ1-5, the V gene TRBV28; the D gene is possibly TRBD1 (6 bases). This CDR3 is built from 14 residues. Trimming took off 4 bases at V and 5 bases at J, with 12 bases between the two ends. From germline, CDR1 is MDHEN and CDR2 SYDVKM. The CDR3 bases are TGTGCCAGCAGTTACCTCAGGGGAGATCAGCCCCAGCATTTT. Its protein product is CASSYLRGDQPQHF.

The chain joins TRBV20-1 to TRBJ2-5, with 8 positions matching TRBD2. In germline, CDR1 is DFQATT, CDR2 SNEGSKA (reference sequence). After removal of 1 base from V and 5 bases from J, the junction contained 3 bases not matched to a gene. The CDR3 loop spans 13 amino acids. The CDR3 DNA follows: TGCAGTGCTAGAGGGAGCGGGAGCGAGACCCAGTACTTC. Amino acids: CSARGSGSETQYF.

The CDR3 reads CASSLAPQGGTEAFF. CDR3 bases: TGTGCCAGCAGTTTAGCGCCGCAGGGCGGCACTGAAGCTTTCTTT. The chain uses TRBV12-3 or TRBV12-4 and TRBJ1-1; a possible D gene is TRBD1 (5 bases). The CDR3 totals 15 residues. The V gene lost 0 bases and the J gene lost 4 bases, with 12 bases spanning the gap.

This clonotype came up many times. The V and J genes are TRBV20-1 and TRBJ2-3, with D tentatively TRBD1 or TRBD2 (5 bases each). V was pared by 4 bases and J by 2 bases, with 16 bases between. The CDR3 is made up of 15 amino acids. Germline CDR1 DFQATT, CDR2 SNEGSKA (reference sequence). CDR3 DNA sequence: TGCAGTGCTAACCGGGACCAAACAAACACAGATACGCAGTATTTT. It is translated as CSANRDQTNTDTQYF.

The sample holds many counts of this clonotype. The chain uses TRBV10-3 and TRBJ1-5; D call uncertain. V was trimmed by 6 bases and J by 5 bases, leaving 11 bases between them. Germline assignment: CDR1 ENHRY and CDR2 SYGVKD. The CDR3 extends over 13 amino acids. The CDR3 loop reads CAIRPAADQPQHF. The CDR3 DNA reads TGTGCCATCAGGCCAGCAGCAGATCAGCCCCAGCATTTT.

This clonotype has a handful of counts. The rearrangement links TRBV6-2 or TRBV6-3 to TRBJ2-1; 9 nucleotides align to TRBD2. The CDR3 extends over 17 amino acids. The V and J ends lost 0 bases and 3 bases, in that order; junction bases with no gene match: 6. Germline V CDR1 and CDR2: MNHEY, SVGEGT. The CDR3 is CASSYSPASGIYNEQFF. CDR3 nucleotide sequence: TGTGCCAGCAGTTACTCGCCGGCTAGCGGGATCTACAATGAGCAGTTCTTC.